This passage covers 9 T cell receptor beta chains from one sample sequenced in a study of T cell responses to AZD1222 COVID-19 vaccine. Here immunoSEQ multiplex PCR was the method, and the copy in TCRdb shows in-frame clones only, minus some. The sample has under 150,000 clones, roughly 90% seen once. The material sequenced was peripheral blood, taken 28 days after the second AZD1222 dose. The receptors were sampled from an adult who received the AZD1222 COVID-19 vaccine.

The rearrangement joins TRBV18 to TRBJ1-1, with unresolved D. Germline values: CDR1 KGHSH, CDR2 LQKENI. The CDR3 is 13 amino acids. V was clipped by 2 bases and J by 1 base, with 5 bases between them. The CDR3 bases are TGTGCCAGCTCACCAGAGCGGAACACTGAAGCTTTCTTT. Translating it yields CASSPERNTEAFF. The variable domain in full, with the rest retrieved from reference TRBV18 and TRBJ1-1, is NAGVMQNPRHLVRRRGQEARLRCSPMKGHSHVYWYRQLPEEGLKFMVYLQKENIIDESGMPKERFSAEFPKEGPSILRIQQVVRGDSAAYFCASSPERNTEAFFGQGTRLTVV.

This chain joins TRBV19 and TRBJ1-2; tentative D call: TRBD1 (6 bases). Trimming removed 3 bases from V and 6 bases from J, with 14 bases in between. In germline, CDR1 is LNHDA, CDR2 SQIVND (reference sequence). The CDR3 covers 14 residues. Written as DNA, the CDR3 is TGTGCCAGTAGTATGGGCAGGGGTGCAAATGGCTACACCTTC. It is translated as CASSMGRGANGYTF.

The rearrangement links TRBV4-3 to TRBJ2-2, with TRBD1 matching over 7 bases. Per germline, CDR1 LGHNA and CDR2 YSLEER. The CDR3 spans 17 residues. Unmatched junction bases numbered 12, after V lost 3 bases and J lost 5 bases. The CDR3 DNA follows: TGCGCCAGCAGCCATGATACAGGGGACGCAAGTACCGGGGAGCTGTTTTTT. This encodes CASSHDTGDASTGELFF.

The J gene is TRBJ2-3, the V gene TRBV30; a weak D match, TRBD1 (5 bases). The CDR3 totals 14 residues. V was shortened by 2 bases and J by 4 bases, with 13 bases between the two germline ends. Looked up from germline, CDR1 is GTSNPN and CDR2 is SVGIG (reference sequence). This CDR3 is CAWSRGRGADTQYF. The CDR3 DNA reads as TGTGCCTGGAGTAGGGGCCGCGGTGCAGATACGCAGTATTTT.

The chain uses TRBV7-2 and TRBJ1-1; TRBD1 agrees at 7 bases. The CDR3 loop spans 14 amino acids. The V and J ends lost 3 bases and 5 bases, in that order; junction bases with no gene match: 6. Germline loops: CDR1 SGHTA, CDR2 FQGNSA. CDR3 region: CASSFRQGGTEAFF. The CDR3 DNA reads as TGTGCCAGCAGCTTCCGGCAGGGGGGTACTGAAGCTTTCTTT.

V gene TRBV7-3 combines with J gene TRBJ1-2, with D possibly matching TRBD1 (5 bases). Trimming left V 2 bases short and J 3 bases short, with 7 bases between. This CDR3 region has 13 residues. Germline lookup yields CDR1 SGHTA and CDR2 FQGTGA. The CDR3 loop is CASSLGTDYGYTF. The CDR3 DNA follows: TGTGCCAGCAGCTTAGGGACCGACTATGGCTACACCTTC.

The chain carries TRBV15 and TRBJ1-4; 9 nucleotides agree with TRBD1. J lost 8 bases, V lost 0 bases, and 13 bases had no gene match. Germline V gene data show CDR1 as LNHNV and CDR2 as YYDKDF (reference sequence). CDR3 length: 18 residues. The CDR3 region has the DNA TGTGCCACCAGCAGAGAACGAAGGGGGACAGGGATAGACGAAAAACTGTTTTTT. As protein: CATSRERRGTGIDEKLFF.

The chain has TRBV10-3 and TRBJ1-2; a weak D match, TRBD1 (5 bases). The germline CDR1 and CDR2 sequences are ENHRY and SYGVKD. This CDR3 has 14 residues. The V end lost 0 bases, the J end lost 4 bases, and 9 bases lay between the germline ends. CDR3 coding DNA: TGTGCCATCAGTGAGTCTCGGGACCCCTATGGCTACACCTTC. This gives the protein CAISESRDPYGYTF.

The chain couples TRBV6-2 or TRBV6-3 to TRBJ1-6, with 8 bases matching TRBD1. Germline V gene sequence: CDR1 MNHEY, CDR2 SVGEGT. The CDR3 spans 15 residues. The J segment lost 9 bases and the V segment lost 6 bases, leaving 10 bases of the junction unmatched. In DNA, the CDR3 is TGTGCCAGCAGCCCCATCCAGGGGGCCGGTTCACCCCTCCACTTT. Translated, it gives CASSPIQGAGSPLHF.